Listed below are T cell receptor beta chains from one sample, sequenced in a study of blood T cell repertoires in COVID-19. Generated by immunoSEQ multiplex PCR, the TCRdb table keeps only in-frame clones and is missing some. Of about 130,000 clones listed, about 88% are singletons. The sample consisted of PBMCs or T cells enriched from blood (not recorded which). The source of these receptors is a man aged 40-50 years with acute COVID-19. The CDR3 runs from the conserved cysteine through the conserved F or W. A D gene is named only where the DNA matches it firmly. Some rows mark clone size as missing; the rest say once, few, many or name a class of expanded clone.

TRBD2,-,TRBV7-9,TRBJ2-1,TGTGCCAGCAGCTCCCCGTTACTAGCGGGGGGGCCAGAGAATGAGCAGTTCTTC,CASSSPLLAGGPENEQFF
-,few,TRBV5-1,TRBJ2-2,TGCGCCAGCAGCTTGTTTACGGGAAACCCCGGGGAGCTGTTTTTT,CASSLFTGNPGELFF
-,-,TRBV5-1,TRBJ1-2,TGCGCCAGCAGCTTGAGTCGGGACAACTCAGGGGACTATGGCTACACCTTC,CASSLSRDNSGDYGYTF
-,few,TRBV7-3,TRBJ1-2,TGTGCCAGCAGCTTAACTAGACTCCCCCCATATGGCTACACCTTC,CASSLTRLPPYGYTF
TRBD1,-,TRBV5-1,TRBJ1-2,TGCGCCAGCAGTTTCCAGGGGGATAACTATGGCTACACCTTC,CASSFQGDNYGYTF
-,-,TRBV6-5,TRBJ2-7,TGTGCCAGCCAGGGACACGGCTCCTACGAGCAGTACTTC,CASQGHGSYEQYF
-,-,TRBV10-3,TRBJ2-2,TGTGCCATCAGTGAGACCGAGCCCGGGGAGCTGTTTTTT,CAISETEPGELFF
-,-,TRBV27,TRBJ1-5,TGTGCCAGCAGTCCCCGAGGTTATCAGAATAGCAATCAGCCCCAGCATTTT,CASSPRGYQNSNQPQHF
-,-,TRBV18,TRBJ1-2,TGTGCCAGCTCATCCACACAGGCTTCTCTCTATGGCTACACCTTC,CASSSTQASLYGYTF
TRBD1,-,TRBV7-6,TRBJ2-1,TGTGCCAGCAGCCTCCGACAGGGGGGAACCGTTGAGCAGTTCTTC,CASSLRQGGTVEQFF
-,-,TRBV18,TRBJ1-1,TGTGCCAGCTCACTACAACGGCGGTACTCGAACACTGAAGCTTTCTTT,CASSLQRRYSNTEAFF
-,once,TRBV2,TRBJ2-1,TGTGCCAGTGGGAAACCAGGGATGAATGAGCAGTTCTTC,CASGKPGMNEQFF
TRBD1,-,TRBV11-2,TRBJ1-1,TGTGCCAGCAGTTCCGACAGGGAAGGTGAAGCTTTCTTT,CASSSDREGEAFF
TRBD1,-,TRBV29-1,TRBJ2-2,TGCAGCGTTGGGACAGGGGGTATCACCGGGGAGCTGTTTTTT,CSVGTGGITGELFF
-,-,TRBV7-5,TRBJ1-2,TGTGCCAGAAGCCTACTACCGGACAGGGGCTATGGCTACACCTTC,CARSLLPDRGYGYTF
TRBD2,-,TRBV5-1,TRBJ2-3,TGCGCCAGCAGCGTAACTAGCGGGATAGTAGATACGCAGTATTTT,CASSVTSGIVDTQYF
TRBD1,-,TRBV7-2,TRBJ1-6,TGTGCCAGCAGCTTAGTACAGGGGGTTGATTCACCCCTCCACTTT,CASSLVQGVDSPLHF
TRBD1,-,TRBV6-5,TRBJ2-5,TGTGCCAGCAGTTTAAACAAGGGACAGGGGGAGACCCAGTACTTC,CASSLNKGQGETQYF
-,-,TRBV28,TRBJ2-1,TGTGCCAGCAGCGTAGGGGGTGAGCAGTTCTTC,CASSVGGEQFF
TRBD2,-,TRBV25-1,TRBJ2-1,TGTGCCAGCAGTGATATAATGGGACTAGCGGGCTACAATGAGCAGTTCTTC,CASSDIMGLAGYNEQFF
-,-,TRBV13,TRBJ1-1,TGTGCCAGCAGCGATAGACAGGCCCCTGAAGCTTTCTTT,CASSDRQAPEAFF
-,-,TRBV7-9,TRBJ2-5,TGTGCCAGCAGCTTACAGGGTGATACCCAGTACTTC,CASSLQGDTQYF
TRBD1,-,TRBV14,TRBJ2-7,TGTGCCAGCAGCCTGTCCGGGACAGGCTACGAGCAGTACTTC,CASSLSGTGYEQYF
-,-,TRBV6-5,TRBJ1-5,TGTGCCAGCAGTTACGCGGGTCAGCCCCAGCATTTT,CASSYAGQPQHF
TRBD2,-,TRBV2,TRBJ2-5,TGTGCCAGCAGTGAAATGGAAATAGCGGGGGATCAGGGGACCCAGTACTTC,CASSEMEIAGDQGTQYF
-,-,TRBV20-1,TRBJ1-2,TGCAGTGCTAGTGACCTGACAATTAACTATGGCTACACCTTC,CSASDLTINYGYTF
-,-,TRBV3-1/TRBV3-2,TRBJ1-5,TGTGCCAGCAGCCAAGAAGGAGTACCGACAGGTTATCCTCAGCCCCAGCATTTT,CASSQEGVPTGYPQPQHF
-,-,TRBV9,TRBJ1-3,TGTGCCAGCAGCGTAGCGGGGTCCGGAAACACCATATATTTT,CASSVAGSGNTIYF
TRBD1,-,TRBV24-1,TRBJ2-3,TGTGCCACCAGTGATACCGGGACAGGGTTAGATACGCAGTATTTT,CATSDTGTGLDTQYF
TRBD2,-,TRBV7-9,TRBJ2-1,TGTGCCAGCAGCTCTAGCGGGGGGGCCCTTGGGGAGCAGTTCTTC,CASSSSGGALGEQFF
TRBD1,-,TRBV6-5,TRBJ1-1,TGTGCCAGCAGGGCCCGGGACAGGGGGGACGGTCGGGCTTTCTTT,CASRARDRGDGRAFF
TRBD1,-,TRBV18,TRBJ1-6,TGTGCCAGCTCGCTAACACAGGGGATCGGGAATTCACCCCTCCACTTT,CASSLTQGIGNSPLHF
-,few,TRBV30,TRBJ1-5,TGTGCCTGGAGTGGGCGGCAGCTCAATCAGCCCCAGCATTTT,CAWSGRQLNQPQHF
TRBD1,-,TRBV27,TRBJ1-2,TGTGCCAGCAGTTTATCGTTAGGGACAGTTTATAACTATGGCTACACCTTC,CASSLSLGTVYNYGYTF
-,-,TRBV5-1,TRBJ2-3,TGCGCCAGCAGCCAACAGGTTCCAGATACGCAGTATTTT,CASSQQVPDTQYF
TRBD1,-,TRBV5-1,TRBJ1-2,TGCGCCAGCAGCATGACCGGGACAGGGGGCCATGGCTACACCTTC,CASSMTGTGGHGYTF
-,-,TRBV6-5,TRBJ1-2,TGTGCCAGCAGTTACGGGAACGGGGGGGTCTATGGCTACACCTTC,CASSYGNGGVYGYTF
TRBD1,-,TRBV28,TRBJ1-5,TGTGCCAGCAACCAAGGGGGCAGCAATCAGCCCCAGCATTTT,CASNQGGSNQPQHF
-,-,TRBV7-3,TRBJ1-3,TGTGCCAGCAGCTTAGGGGGGGTCTCTGGAAACACCATATATTTT,CASSLGGVSGNTIYF
TRBD2,once,TRBV19,TRBJ2-7,TGTGCCAGTAGTACGTCCTTAGCGGGAGGCTTGTCCTACGAGCAGTACTTC,CASSTSLAGGLSYEQYF